Following are 14 T cell receptor beta chains from one sample sequenced in a study of vaccination effects on CD4 cells after COVID-19. TCRdb's copy holds only in-frame clones and misses some; the assay was immunoSEQ multiplex PCR. Found here are roughly 50,000 clones, 75% to 80% of them singletons; the top ten hold 5% to 7%. These receptors' targets are unknown. Pools of viral peptides were used by the ViraFEST assay to expand antigen-specific CD4+ T cells ahead of sequencing. Investigators separated out CD4+ T cells once around 11 days of culture had passed. Prior SARS-CoV-2 infection was absent in the vaccine recipients, as shown by negative nucleocapsid antibodies. Sequencing used CD4+ T cells from PBMCs cultured with HCoV-OC43 spike peptides, obtained before COVID-19 vaccination. Described subset: HCoV-OC43 spike overlapping peptide pool stimulation. These receptors came from a human donor who received a COVID-19 vaccine.

This chain connects TRBV5-4 to TRBJ1-4; a weak D match, TRBD1 (6 bases). The CDR3 is 19 amino acids. Germline loops: CDR1 SGHNT, CDR2 YYREEE (reference sequence). V was cut by 1 base and J by 5 bases, with 24 bases left in between. CDR3 in amino acids: CASSLKMATGKGVNEKLFF. The CDR3, as DNA: TGTGCCAGCAGCTTGAAGATGGCGACAGGCAAAGGGGTGAATGAAAAACTGTTTTTT.

The chain joins TRBV6-6 to TRBJ2-5, with a tentative D call TRBD1 (6 bases). Germline V gene data show CDR1 as MNHNY and CDR2 as SVGAGI (reference sequence). The CDR3 has 16 residues. V was cut by 5 bases and J by 2 bases, with 18 bases left in between. Written as DNA, the CDR3 is TGTGCCAGCAGTACCGACAGGACAAAACTTCAAGAGACCCAGTACTTC. Translated, it gives CASSTDRTKLQETQYF.

The chain combines TRBV28 with TRBJ1-5, with D possibly being TRBD1 (5 bases). Trimming removed 2 bases at V and 7 bases at J, with 18 bases between. The CDR3 has 16 residues. Germline lookup yields CDR1 MDHEN and CDR2 SYDVKM. The CDR3 nucleotides read TGTGCCAGCAGTTTAAACACCGGGACCCCGAGGCAGCCCCAGCATTTT. This gives the protein CASSLNTGTPRQPQHF.

This clone was seen a few times. V and J are TRBV5-1 and TRBJ2-6; D gene uncertain. CDR1 and CDR2 from the germline V gene are SGHRS and YFSETQ. The CDR3 has 18 residues. V was shortened by 1 base and J by 0 bases, with 14 bases between the two germline ends. CDR3 nucleotide sequence: TGCGCCAGCAGCTTGTTGGGGATCGCCGGCTCTGGGGCCAACGTCCTGACTTTC. This codes for CASSLLGIAGSGANVLTF.

The rearrangement joins TRBV7-3 to TRBJ1-2; no clear D. V shed 3 bases and J shed 2 bases, with 7 bases lying between them. Germline CDR1 is SGHTA and CDR2 is FQGTGA. The CDR3 totals 13 residues. CDR3 nucleotide sequence: TGTGCCAGCAGCTTCGACACCAACTATGGCTACACCTTC. Amino acids: CASSFDTNYGYTF.

The chain couples TRBV5-8 to TRBJ2-7; 7 bases map to TRBD1. The CDR3 is 14 residues long. V dropped 0 bases and J dropped 9; count of bases not matched to a gene: 9. CDR1 and CDR2 from the germline V gene are SGHTS and YDEGEE. CDR3 sequence (DNA): TGTGCCAGCAGCTTGGTATTGCCAGGGGGTGTGCAGTACGTC. Amino acids: CASSLVLPGGVQYV.

Of note for this clone: The germline gene is not matched at one end of the junction; a read error may be the cause. This rearrangement joins TRBV24-1 to TRBJ2-3; D gene uncertain. CDR1 and CDR2 from the germline V gene are KGHDR and SFDVKD. There are 14 residues in the CDR3. CDR3 sequence: CATSGAASTDTQYF. The CDR3 nucleotides read TGTGCCACCAGTGGGGCAGCCAGCACAGATACGCAATATTTT.

The CDR3 loop is CATSTRAGYEQYV. The CDR3 DNA is TGTGCCACCAGTACCCGCGCTGGGTACGAGCAGTACGTC. The V gene is TRBV24-1, the J gene TRBJ2-7; D is unclear. Trimming took off 6 bases at V and 4 bases at J, with 12 bases between the two ends. CDR3 length equals 13 residues. Germline V lookup: CDR1 KGHDR, CDR2 SFDVKD.

The chain uses TRBV19 and TRBJ2-1; possible D gene TRBD2, 6 bases. The length of the CDR3 is 17 residues. CDR1 and CDR2 (germline): LNHDA, SQIVND (reference sequence). V was cut by 4 bases and J by 0 bases, with 16 bases left in between. CDR3 sequence: CASSRPPGTSSYNEQFF. The CDR3 coding sequence is TGTGCCAGTAGTAGACCGCCGGGGACTTCCTCCTACAATGAGCAGTTCTTC.

The chain carries TRBV2 and TRBJ1-1; 12 bases agree with TRBD1. The CDR3 consists of 16 residues. J was trimmed by 5 bases and V by 2 bases; bases with no gene match: 6. Germline V lookup: CDR1 SNHLY, CDR2 FYNNEI. The chain's CDR3 is CASSERDRGLGTEAFF. For the CDR3, the DNA is TGTGCCAGCAGTGAAAGGGACAGGGGGCTTGGGACTGAAGCTTTCTTT.

The V call is TRBV5-1, the J call TRBJ2-2; 9 bases are shared with TRBD1. Germline lookup yields CDR1 SGHRS and CDR2 YFSETQ. CDR3 length: 14 amino acids. The J segment lost 3 bases and the V segment lost 5 bases, leaving 2 bases of the junction unmatched. CDR3 in amino acids: CASSDRGDTGELFF. The DNA of the CDR3 is TGCGCCAGCAGTGACAGGGGGGACACCGGGGAGCTGTTTTTT.

This rearrangement joins TRBV15 to TRBJ1-2, with D hard to call. In germline, CDR1 is LNHNV, CDR2 YYDKDF (reference sequence). The CDR3 covers 16 residues. Trimming stripped 1 base from V and 5 bases from J, with 17 bases between. CDR3 region: CATSRVAGVATYGYTF. CDR3 coding DNA: TGTGCCACCAGCAGAGTTGCCGGGGTGGCAACTTATGGCTACACCTTC.

The chain couples TRBV27 to TRBJ2-7; 7 bases are shared with TRBD2. The CDR3 extends over 15 amino acids. Looked up from germline, CDR1 is MNHEY and CDR2 is SMNVEV (reference sequence). The junction had 12 bases not matched to a gene; V was cut back by 6 bases and J by 4 bases. The CDR3 region has the DNA TGTGCCAGCAGCCCAAGCGGGGCGAAACGTTACGAGCAGTACGTC. This codes for CASSPSGAKRYEQYV.

This clone has more than one count but fewer than ten. This chain links TRBV2 with TRBJ1-3; maybe TRBD1 (5 bases). This CDR3 region has 15 residues. Trimming cost V 8 bases and J 0 bases, with 14 bases left between them. Germline V gene lookup returns CDR1 SNHLY and CDR2 FYNNEI. The CDR3 DNA is TGTGCCAGCGTCGCGACAGACACCTCTGGAAACACCATATATTTT. It is translated as CASVATDTSGNTIYF.